This section outlines one T cell receptor (beta chain) sequence together with its context. Its recognized antigen is unknown. Base quality data are lacking; no much larger clone is found one base away. This record belongs to a study of control samples from healthy donors and cancer patients (dated by TCRdb to the early 2020s). Receptor amplification or capture employed the immunoSEQ multiplex PCR assay. Here the immuneACCESS table is served through TCRdb, limited to in-frame sequences with V and J called. Missing clones are a known gap in these copies; in checked studies unresolved V genes cover under half, and the rest lacks a known reason. Across this sample there are under 85,000 clones, with more than 80% seen only once. Of the sample, 2.5% to 3.5% falls within the top ten clones. V ends up 6 bases short and J 7 bases short, with an unmatched junction base count of 15. The CDR3 covers 15 residues, taking in both the cysteine and the phenylalanine. The only DNA kept is the CDR3, 45 bases in frame from the first base. According to the germline V gene, CDR1 reads SGHDT and CDR2 reads YYEEEE.

Material for sequencing was PBMCs. The chain joins TRBV5-6 to TRBJ2-5, with 7 junctional bases fitting TRBD1. The clonotype was recovered from a woman between 50 and 59 years old with lung cancer. The CDR3 reads CASTKRDTGAVTQYF. In nucleotide form, the sequence is TGTGCCAGCACAAAACGAGACACAGGGGCTGTGACCCAGTACTTC.